This section outlines one T cell receptor (beta chain) sequence together with its context. What antigen it recognizes has not been identified. The sample holds no much larger clone one base away, and base qualities are not on file. The CDR3 goes from the cysteine to the phenylalanine over 18 residues. The kept DNA is CDR3 alone, 54 bases in frame from the first base. Germline trimming amounts to 0 bases on V and 0 bases on J, with 6 as the count of junction bases outside the gene matches. Reading the germline V gene gives CDR1 ENHRY and CDR2 SYGVKD. The data derive from a study of blood T cell repertoires in COVID-19 (dated by TCRdb to between 2020 and 2021). At the level of the whole study: The collaborator samples originated in the United States, Italy and Spain and spanned the acute and convalescent phases of COVID-19. The repertoires were released in a freely available public database meant as a resource for research on the immune response to SARS-CoV-2. The material from the prospective study consisted of cDNA or gDNA derived from T cells, B-cell-depleted T cells, or PBMCs. Where HLA class I and class II types were available, the types were taken from metadata supplied by the sample provider, not from assay-based typing. Nearly every sample came with metadata listing a de-identified subject ID, COVID-19 status, age in years and sex. The samples were drawn from the first 160 participants of the ongoing ImmuneRACE study and from 1,254 subjects provided by 6 global collaborators. Deeply sampled blood TCRbeta repertoires from subjects exposed to, actively infected with, or recovered from COVID-19 were included in the dataset. Summary of the overall study and its limitations: The quantity of clinical and demographic metadata differed by source and by participant and was supplied without curation.

The immunoSEQ Assay, a bias-controlled multiplex PCR, was used to amplify TCRbeta CDR3 regions from genomic DNA. In the original analysis: The number of nucleated cells in each sample was estimated by amplification of reference gene primers within the assay. To quantify the absolute abundance of each unique TCRbeta CDR3 rearrangement, sequence reads were collapsed and filtered. For each sample, productive Simpson clonality was calculated as the square root of Simpson's diversity index across productive rearrangements. The clones in this table, taken by TCRdb from immuneACCESS, are in-frame only. Not every clone is retained; where verified, under half of the shortfall comes from an unresolved V gene, and the cause of the rest is unknown. V, J and clone size are taken as reported in that table, and D and trimming were inferred from the DNA itself. The sample contains just over 300,000 clones, roughly 89% of them found a single time. The top ten clones comprise approximately 4.5% of the sample.

In the prospective study, participants were about 18 to 95 years old, resided in under 30 geographic areas of the United States, and were enrolled through a virtual design. In the prospective study, participants were assigned to cohorts based on the clinical history participants reported in a screening survey and a study questionnaire. In the prospective study, whole blood, serum and a nasopharyngeal or oropharyngeal swab were collected from each participant by mobile phlebotomists. Additional blood draws and questionnaires over a roughly two-month period could optionally be provided by prospective study participants. Blood samples from the prospective study were shipped frozen or at room temperature prior to DNA extraction.

This clonotype originated in a woman younger than 35 with acute COVID-19. The chain is encoded by TRBV10-3 joined to TRBJ2-3; TRBD2 fits 10 bases in the junction. Source material: PBMCs or T cells enriched from blood (not recorded which). The CDR3 amino acid sequence is: CAISESGVLAGSTDTQYF. The nucleotides are TGTGCCATCAGTGAGTCAGGGGTACTAGCGGGGAGCACAGATACGCAGTATTTT.